The 9 T cell receptor beta chains below come from one sample, sequenced in a study of metastatic and nonmetastatic thyroid tumors. Using MiXCR, TCRdb reanalyzed the PCR reads. The sample gives around 30,000 clones, about 15% of which show up once; approximately 18% is in the top ten. Not a single patient had been given any form of treatment at any point before undergoing thyroid surgery. The material sequenced was blood. These receptors were taken from a male donor with papillary thyroid cancer or a benign thyroid nodule (not recorded which). Some clones in this sample may be carry-over from other donors' samples.

In regard to this clone: The CDR3 does not close with the conserved phenylalanine or tryptophan, likely indicating a read error. It is unclear where the CDR3 begins or ends on the DNA, so no DNA is shown, and the CDR3 is as TCRdb lists it. The chain carries TRBV27 and TRBJ2-2. The CDR3 spans 13 residues, counting both ends. Germline V gene data show CDR1 as MNHEY and CDR2 as SMNVEV (reference sequence). CDR3 in amino acids: CASALTGTGDLCC.

There are many counts of this clone. This rearrangement joins TRBV7-8 to TRBJ1-5, with D unresolved. CDR3 length: 15 residues. The V and J ends lost 0 bases and 7 bases respectively, with 13 bases between them. Germline CDR1 and CDR2: SGHVS and FQNEAQ. The DNA for the CDR3 is TGTGCCAGCAGCTTAGCTTCAATATCGGGGCAGCCCCAGCATTTT. Protein product: CASSLASISGQPQHF.

This clone was picked up many times. The J gene is TRBJ1-2, the V gene TRBV3-1; a possible D gene is TRBD1 (5 bases). V lost 2 bases to trimming and J lost 7 bases, with 14 bases between them. The CDR3 has 14 residues. Germline loops: CDR1 LGHDT, CDR2 YNNKEL (reference sequence). CDR3 sequence (DNA): TGTGCCAGCAGCCAAATTTTAGGGGCTGGTGGCTACACCTTC. Translated: CASSQILGAGGYTF.

This clone occurred many times. The rearrangement uses TRBV7-9 and TRBJ1-4; D perhaps matches TRBD1 (5 bases). This CDR3 has 16 amino acids. CDR1 is SEHNR, CDR2 FQNEAQ, per germline (reference sequence). The ends were cut back, 6 bases at V and 7 bases at J, with 21 bases in the middle. CDR3 DNA: TGTGCCAGCAGAAAAAGCACGGCAGGGAGTAGTGAAAAACTGTTTTTT. It yields the protein CASRKSTAGSSEKLFF.

With respect to this clone: This same CDR3 is encoded by further DNA sequences in the sample. The rearrangement links TRBV6-1 to TRBJ2-1, with D unresolved. Germline V gene sequence: CDR1 MNHNS, CDR2 SASEGT. Trimming shortened V by 6 bases and J by 1 base, and 13 bases separated the two germline ends. CDR3 length: 15 residues. The CDR3 nucleotides read TGTGCCAGCAGAAACGATAGGGTATCCTACAATGAGCAGTTCTTC. As protein: CASRNDRVSYNEQFF.

In this sample, this clone turned up once. The chain is built from TRBV11-2 and TRBJ2-1; D is uncertain. V lost 6 bases to trimming and J lost 7 bases, with 22 bases between them. Germline CDR1 reads SGHAT; CDR2 reads FQNNGV. The length of the CDR3 is 16 residues. This CDR3 reads CASSLRETLLRNEQFF. In DNA form, the CDR3 reads TGTGCCAGCAGTTTACGCGAGACCCTCCTGAGGAATGAGCAGTTCTTC.

About this clone: The CDR3 does not close with the conserved phenylalanine or tryptophan, likely indicating a read error. The chain joins TRBV20-1 to TRBJ1-2; D is possibly TRBD1 (5 bases). Deletions cut 6 bases from V and 2 bases from J, with 25 bases between. Germline V lookup: CDR1 DFQATT, CDR2 SNEGSKA (reference sequence). This CDR3 comprises 17 residues. CDR3 nucleotides: TGCAGTGCCCGCCCGGGGGTCTCTACGCGAGCCAACTATGGCTACACCATC. Encoded protein: CSARPGVSTRANYGYTI.

The V and J genes are TRBV19 and TRBJ2-1; possible D gene TRBD2, 5 bases. This CDR3 contains 14 residues. Germline V CDR1 and CDR2: LNHDA, SQIVND (reference sequence). Trimming removed 2 bases from V and 5 bases from J, with 10 bases in between. CDR3 bases: TGTGCCAGTAGTATACCCGGGGAACACAATGAGCAGTTCTTC. Its translation is CASSIPGEHNEQFF.

This clone was seen at least ten times. The chain combines TRBV28 with TRBJ2-7, with unresolved D. This CDR3 is 14 amino acids long. Germline V gene lookup returns CDR1 MDHEN and CDR2 SYDVKM. Trimming cost V 3 bases and J 4 bases, with 13 bases left between them. The CDR3 here is CASSFGETPYEQYF. The CDR3 coding sequence is TGTGCCAGCAGTTTTGGGGAAACTCCGTACGAGCAGTACTTC. The whole variable domain, filled in from reference TRBV28 and TRBJ2-7, reads DVKVTQSSRYLVKRTGEKVFLECVQDMDHENMFWYRQDPGLGLRLIYFSYDVKMKEKGDIPEGYSVSREKKERFSLILESASTNQTSMYLCASSFGETPYEQYFGPGTRLTVT.